This T cell receptor beta chain was observed in a study of CD8+CD57+ T cells in acquired aplastic anemia. Study summary: The study obtained an average of roughly 2.9 ug of DNA from sorted CD4+ and CD8+ cells. Where healthy donors were concerned, CD4+ cells averaged approximately 9.8 million reads. Study-wide points: The study identified under 30 CD8+ CDR3 sequences shared by patients and controls. Patient and control CD8+ Simpson's diversity was not significantly different.

The template for TCR beta VDJ and CDR3 sequence profiling was genomic DNA. TCRdb processed the reads anew with MiXCR; each CDR3 protein has one entry. The sample includes about 180,000 distinct CDR3 sequences, 45% to 50% of them seen just once. Comment on this clonotype: Its matching antigen is unknown.

The ends were cut back, 1 base at V and 0 bases at J, with 11 bases in the middle. CDR1 and CDR2 (germline): MNHNS, SASEGT. The CDR3 contains 16 residues. This TCR was sampled from a human donor in good health. Source material: sorted CD4+, CD8+, or CD8+CD57+ T cells (not recorded which) from PBMCs. The chain carries TRBV6-1 and TRBJ2-3; D unresolved. The CDR3 region is CASSEGLDISTDTQYF. The CDR3 DNA follows: TGTGCCAGCAGTGAAGGATTAGACATTAGCACAGATACGCAGTATTTT.